The source of this T cell receptor beta chain is a study of PD-1 blockade in classical Hodgkin lymphoma. Study findings and constraints: Those patients who began receiving nivolumab less than 1 year after ASCT had lower diversity, and they were excluded. Baseline diversity in complete responders resembled that of newly diagnosed patients.

On this clone: Its specificity is unknown.

Germline V gives CDR1 SGDLS, CDR2 YYNGEE. The CDR3 has 14 amino acids. The junction had 5 bases not matched to a gene; V was cut back by 4 bases and J by 4 bases. Some clones are missing from TCRdb's copy, which holds only in-frame ones; the method was immunoSEQ multiplex PCR. Of about 110,000 clones listed, 89% are singletons. Following autologous stem cell transplantation, relapse occurred in every patient, and exposure to brentuximab vedotin varied. The V call is TRBV9, the J call TRBJ2-5; 9 bases agree with TRBD1. Sequenced here: peripheral blood mononuclear cells (PBMCs), sampled before the second cycle of nivolumab. This clonotype was obtained from a human donor with classical Hodgkin lymphoma. The CDR3 nucleotides read TGTGCCAGCAGCAGAGGGACAGGGAGAGAGACCCAGTACTTC. Protein: CASSRGTGRETQYF.